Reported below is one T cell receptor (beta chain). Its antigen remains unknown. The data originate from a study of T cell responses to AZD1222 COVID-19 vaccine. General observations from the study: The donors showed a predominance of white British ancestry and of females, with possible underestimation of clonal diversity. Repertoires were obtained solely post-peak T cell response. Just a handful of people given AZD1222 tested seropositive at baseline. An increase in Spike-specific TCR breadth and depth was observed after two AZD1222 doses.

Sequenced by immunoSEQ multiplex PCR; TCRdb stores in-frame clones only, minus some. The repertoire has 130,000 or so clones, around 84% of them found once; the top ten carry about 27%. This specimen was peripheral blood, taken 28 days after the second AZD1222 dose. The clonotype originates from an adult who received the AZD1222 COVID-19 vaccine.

CDR3 protein: CASSLRQGGSTDTQYF. DNA of the CDR3: TGCGCCAGCAGCTTGCGACAGGGAGGGAGCACAGATACGCAGTATTTT. The chain links TRBV5-1 to TRBJ2-3; either TRBD1 or TRBD2 may fit D (7 bases each). V lost 1 base to trimming and J lost 0 bases, with 12 bases between them. Germline V CDR1 and CDR2: SGHRS, YFSETQ. The CDR3 covers 16 residues.